This T cell receptor (beta chain) came from a study of blood T cells in healthy people across ages. Study in general: Template switching picked up about one barcoded beta molecule for each two T cells.

Study conclusions and caveats: Higher diversity, along with more naive CD4+ cells, distinguished long-lived donors from aged donors.

A second PCR, run for roughly 7 to 11 cycles, used a sample-barcoded 5' primer plus a J-beta primer mix. CDR3-containing paired-end reads numbering at least 3 million came from each sample. TCRdb re-derived calls from the 5' RACE reads in MiXCR, one entry per CDR3 protein. The sample consists of 870,000 or so distinct CDR3 sequences, around 28% of them appearing once. This clonotype was seen more than once but under ten times. Its antigen is still unknown. A clone one base away is much larger, so this may be a read error. In this CDR3 the conserved last residue, phenylalanine or tryptophan, is missing, so a read error is likely. The sequence was collected from a woman at least 80 years old in good health. The sequenced sample consisted of blood.

CDR3 in amino acids: CASSFTEGGYTC. CDR3 in DNA: TGTGCCAGCAGTTTCACGGAGGGGGGCTACACCTGC. The chain carries TRBV12-3 or TRBV12-4 and TRBJ1-2, with D possibly matching TRBD1 (5 bases). CDR3 length: 12 residues. The V and J ends lost 3 bases and 8 bases respectively, with 10 bases between them.